These 9 T cell receptor beta chains were sequenced from one sample in a study of T cell clonotyping in hematopoietic cell transplantation. Sequencing used immunoSEQ multiplex PCR; TCRdb keeps in-frame clones, though not all of them. The table includes roughly 7,000 clones, 70% to 90% detected once. The sample consisted of PBMCs, taken 100 days after allogeneic stem cell transplant. These receptors were obtained from a male patient aged 18 to 35 who had an allogeneic stem cell transplant from a related donor, so the T cells may come from the graft donor. Some clones in this sample may be carry-over from other donors' samples.

The rearrangement joins TRBV5-1 to TRBJ2-1, with D perhaps TRBD1 or TRBD2 (5 bases each). Germline CDR1 SGHRS, CDR2 YFSETQ. The CDR3 covers 15 residues. Trimming shortened V by 7 bases and J by 6 bases, and 20 bases separated the two germline ends. CDR3 amino acids: CASATGTLPINEQFF. The CDR3 DNA reads as TGCGCCAGCGCTACGGGGACCCTACCAATCAATGAGCAGTTCTTC.

The chain is built from TRBV27 and TRBJ1-4; no clear D gene. Germline lookup yields CDR1 MNHEY and CDR2 SMNVEV (reference sequence). Trimming removed 8 bases at V and 4 bases at J, with 11 bases between. The CDR3 consists of 13 residues. The CDR3 loop is CASQAMNNEKLFF. The CDR3, as DNA: TGTGCCAGCCAGGCAATGAATAATGAAAAACTGTTTTTT.

This clone appeared a single time. The chain couples TRBV7-8 to TRBJ1-4; the D gene is possibly TRBD1 (6 bases). This CDR3 has 14 amino acids. Germline V lookup: CDR1 SGHVS, CDR2 FQNEAQ. The germline V and J ends were trimmed by 2 bases and 8 bases, with 12 bases remaining between them. The CDR3 protein is CASSLWGAEEKLFF. In DNA, the CDR3 is TGTGCCAGCAGCTTATGGGGGGCGGAAGAAAAACTGTTTTTT.

This clone is a singleton in its sample. This sequence joins TRBV11-3 and TRBJ2-2; 7 nucleotides match TRBD2. Germline values: CDR1 SGHNT, CDR2 YENEEA. There are 14 residues in the CDR3. Trimming cost V 7 bases and J 4 bases; bases outside gene matches: 6. Here the CDR3 DNA reads TGTGCCAGCATGCGGGAGAGGGCCACCGGGGAGCTGTTTTTT. This encodes CASMRERATGELFF.

This rearrangement joins TRBV18 to TRBJ2-7; TRBD1 aligns across 8 bases. CDR1 and CDR2 (germline): KGHSH, LQKENI. The CDR3 has 15 amino acids. V lost 5 bases, J lost 7 bases, and 13 bases stayed unmatched. DNA for the CDR3: TGTGCCAGCTCAGATCTCGGACAGGGTCCGGAAGAGCAGTACTTC. Amino acids: CASSDLGQGPEEQYF.

The chain combines TRBV4-1 with TRBJ1-2, with 8 bases matching TRBD1. J lost 7 bases, V lost 3 bases, and 10 bases had no gene match. The CDR3 is made up of 15 amino acids. CDR1 MGHRA and CDR2 YSYEKL come from the germline V gene. DNA for the CDR3: TGCGCCAGCAGCCAGTCGGACAGGGCCTTCGCTGGCTACACCTTC. Residues: CASSQSDRAFAGYTF.

In this sample, this clone turned up once. The chain has TRBV27 and TRBJ2-7; TRBD2 matches 10 bases. With V trimmed by 3 bases and J by 4 bases, 9 bases remained unmatched. Germline values: CDR1 MNHEY, CDR2 SMNVEV (reference sequence). This CDR3 is built from 16 residues. CDR3 sequence (DNA): TGTGCCAGCAGTTTGAGGGCTAGCGGGAGTATATACGAGCAGTACGTC. Protein product: CASSLRASGSIYEQYV.

The V and J genes are TRBV29-1 and TRBJ1-1, with 9 nucleotides matching TRBD1. The junction had 4 bases not matched to a gene; V was cut back by 6 bases and J by 8 bases. Germline lookup yields CDR1 SQVTM and CDR2 ANQGSEA. The CDR3 covers 11 residues. The CDR3, as DNA: TGCAGCGTAATGGGACAGGGCGAAGCTTTCTTT. This sequence encodes CSVMGQGEAFF.

As to this clone: The sample carries other DNA sequences with the same CDR3. The V call is TRBV4-2, the J call TRBJ2-1, with 7 bases identical to TRBD2. The CDR3 is 13 residues long. CDR1 is LGHNA, CDR2 YNFKEQ, per germline. J was trimmed by 10 bases and V by 0 bases; bases with no gene match: 3. This chain's CDR3 is CASSQDGGREQFF. The CDR3 bases are TGTGCCAGCAGCCAAGATGGCGGGAGAGAGCAGTTCTTC.